This T cell receptor beta chain was retrieved from a study of human T cells and chemical hapten exposure. About the study: 2% DPC applied to a 2 cm by 2 cm arm area sensitized donors. Patch tests applied 0.01% DPC to the upper back and were scored after 6 days. Overall study results and limits: Significantly greater numbers of large CDR3 similarity clusters came from expanded TCRs than from controls.

This clonotype was counted a few times. The target antigen is unknown. Per the original data handling: Per-sample TCR counts ranged from about 20,000 to 750,000, median roughly 98,000. TCRdb analysed the RACE reads with MiXCR anew, one entry per CDR3 protein. TCRdb, not the original authors, processed these V and J calls. The sample contains more than 250,000 distinct CDR3 sequences, roughly 8.9% of which appear only once. The CDR3 runs 15 residues. Time point: pre-sensitization, week 0. Indicated treatment: therapeutic diphenylcyclopropenone sensitization with weekly scalp DPC. Here the sequenced sample was whole blood, taken in connection with sensitization to the hapten diphenylcyclopropenone (DPC). The chain couples TRBV21-1 to TRBJ2-7; the table's D call, TRBD2, was not checked against the DNA. TRBV21-1 is a recognized pseudogene. The source is a woman aged 40 to 55 with alopecia areata. Some clones in this sample may be carry-over from other donors' samples. CDR3 nucleotides: TGTGCCAGCAGCAATAGGCGGGAAAGCTCCTACGAGCAGTACTTC. Residues: CASSNRRESSYEQYF.